The text below deals with one T cell receptor (beta chain). What it binds is not known. This entry is derived from a study of neoadjuvant anti-PD-1 for oral cavity cancer. In the study overall: Before surgery, most patients got three to four biweekly 3 mg/kg nivolumab doses.

Study-wide results and caveats: After neoadjuvant nivolumab, PBMC T cell clonality was significantly higher in non-responders than responders. Only three patients per response group were TCR-analyzed; validation needed.

This CDR3 has 14 amino acids. Per the germline V gene, CDR1 is SGHRS and CDR2 is YFSETQ. Trimming shortened V by 4 bases and J by 1 base, and 8 bases separated the two germline ends. Time point here: after neoadjuvant nivolumab, at surgical resection. Analysis of PBMCs was direct, with no culture step. TCRdb's copy holds only in-frame clones and misses some; the assay was immunoSEQ multiplex PCR. The data show over 65,000 clones, 85% to 90% seen once. Sequenced here: PBMCs, sampled after nivolumab (anti-PD-1) treatment. The chain links TRBV5-1 to TRBJ2-2; the D is unclear. The source is a person aged 35-80 years with oral cavity squamous cell carcinoma. The CDR3 nucleotides read TGCGCCAGCAGCCCCTACAAGAACACCGGGGAGCTGTTTTTT. This gives the protein CASSPYKNTGELFF.